Listed below are T cell receptor beta chains from one sample, sequenced in a study of control samples from healthy donors and cancer patients. The data were produced by immunoSEQ multiplex PCR, yet TCRdb's version contains in-frame clones alone and is incomplete. The sample records about 88,000 clones, approximately 93% being singletons. The sequencing input was blood. These receptors all come from a man younger than 30 in good health. CDR3s leave out the opening cysteine and the closing phenylalanine or tryptophan. Not every row has a clone size; where given, it reads once, few, many or a size class.

v_gene	j_gene	abundance	CDR3aa
TRBV19	TRBJ1-1	-	ASSSARTNTEAF
TRBV30	TRBJ1-6	-	AWRREIFNSPLH
TRBV6-5	TRBJ1-4	-	ASSPRQGGNEKLF
TRBV7-8	TRBJ1-1	-	ASSNTGSTEAF
TRBV9	TRBJ2-3	-	ASSVGGSPSDTQY
TRBV7-9	TRBJ1-2	-	ASSSSLGYGYT
TRBV27	TRBJ2-2	-	ASSQGTGNTGELF
TRBV7-6	TRBJ1-1	-	ASSSDGTRGNTEAF
TRBV9	TRBJ2-1	-	ASSPSTVGDQQF
TRBV4-3	TRBJ1-1	-	ASSQFWGLQGGNTEAF
TRBV5-1	TRBJ2-7	-	ASRRGTGTGNYEQY
TRBV7-8	TRBJ2-7	-	ASSLADGDEQY
TRBV7-2	TRBJ2-7	-	ASSLDWSNSYEQY
TRBV6-6	TRBJ2-5	-	ASSHGLAGGPGTQY
TRBV2	TRBJ1-1	-	ASIGGNTEAF
TRBV28	TRBJ1-2	once	ASSFGGDPLGYT
TRBV4-2	TRBJ2-1	-	ASSQDGAFEQF
TRBV28	TRBJ1-2	-	ASSLWTVYGYT
TRBV6-2/TRBV6-3	TRBJ1-4	-	ASSYQPRAGEKLF
TRBV7-7	TRBJ2-1	-	ASSPTGNEQF
TRBV15	TRBJ2-1	-	ATSRGGHSGDKQF
TRBV5-5	TRBJ1-5	-	ASSRGLTGGDQPQH
TRBV19	TRBJ2-1	-	ASSISPPSGGYNEQF
TRBV6-2/TRBV6-3	TRBJ2-1	-	ASSFQSSYNEQF